This TCR beta chain was found in a study of vaccination and CD4 T cells after COVID-19. Study-level results: Researchers report that 304 of 307 vaccine-specific clones in convalescent patients proved spike mono-reactive.

An Oncomine TCR Beta short-read assay was used to sequence the DNA from cultured CD4+ T cells. Investigators obtained genomic DNA by extraction from cultured CD4+ T cells. TCRdb re-called the PCR reads with MiXCR, one entry per CDR3 protein. The sample yields about 11,000 distinct CDR3 sequences, about two thirds seen once. Germline V gene sequence: CDR1 SGHVS, CDR2 FNYEAQ. The CDR3 is made up of 12 amino acids. Trimming shortened V by 5 bases and J by 1 base, and 6 bases separated the two germline ends. As regards this clonotype: Its antigen is unidentified.

Treatment indicated: roughly 11-day PBMC culture with coronavirus spike peptide pools or control peptides (ViraFEST assay). The sample comprised CD4+ T cells from blood, cultured in vitro. The genes are TRBV7-6 and TRBJ2-7; D gene ambiguous. The receptor was derived from a human donor who had recovered from COVID-19. This CDR3 is CASSTSSYEQYF. DNA of the CDR3: TGTGCCAGCAGCACCAGTTCCTACGAGCAGTACTTC.